The clone carrying this TCR beta chain has only a few counts. Its antigen is unknown. These data are taken from a study of cytomegalovirus exposure and HLA in healthy donors. Overall study findings and caveats: Overall, approximately 180 TCR beta chains were annotated as cytomegalovirus-associated. High sensitivity and specificity were reportedly achieved when the classifier diagnosed cytomegalovirus status.

PCR used 60 Vbeta primers and 13 Jbeta primers. Repertoires were generated with immunoSEQ multiplex PCR, while TCRdb's copy carries only in-frame clones and drops some. Altogether 180,000 or so clones are present, around three quarters being singletons, with the ten largest covering 2% to 2.5%. In germline, CDR1 is SGHAT, CDR2 FQNNGV. Trimming removed 1 base from V and 7 bases from J, with 13 bases in between. The CDR3 loop spans 14 amino acids. The chain employs TRBV11-2 and TRBJ1-2, with D tentatively TRBD1 (5 bases). The clonotype was recovered from a woman in her thirties in good health and CMV-seropositive. Source material: PBMCs. The CDR3 spells CASSLVSGGAGYTF. The CDR3 DNA sequence: TGTGCCAGCAGCTTAGTGTCGGGGGGAGCTGGCTACACCTTC.